These 20 T cell receptor beta chains originate from one sample sequenced in a study of post-analysis software for immune sequencing data (dated by TCRdb to the mid-2010s). Study-wide findings and limitations: A handful of TRBV segments, including TRBV5-6, TRBV5-1 and TRBV20-1, were significantly more frequent in patients than controls.

The library was built by means of PCR. Sequencing instrument: Illumina HiSeq 2500. Unique molecular identifiers were incorporated into TCR beta cDNA libraries to reduce PCR and sequencing biases. The public reads were run again by TCRdb, first through fastp at Q25 and then through MiXCR, and only productive beta chains were kept. Each entry is one CDR3 protein sequence, shown with its most common DNA and genes. Present in this sample are roughly 600,000 distinct CDR3 sequences, roughly 40% of which were seen just once. The leading ten clones occupy under 2% of the sample. Their specific antigens are unknown. The sample was blood. The receptors were sampled from a girl aged 5-17 years with multiple sclerosis.

J is TRBJ1-5 and V is TRBV7-6; TRBD1 might be the D (6 bases). Trimming shortened V by 1 base and J by 3 bases, and 7 bases separated the two germline ends. There are 14 residues in the CDR3. The germline V gene has CDR1 SGHVS and CDR2 FNYEAQ. The CDR3 reads CASSLGGLNQPQHF. CDR3 sequence (DNA): TGTGCCAGCAGCTTAGGGGGGCTCAATCAGCCCCAGCATTTT.

This clonotype was counted once. The chain combines TRBV11-2 with TRBJ2-3, with D possibly TRBD2 on 5 matching bases. Germline V CDR1 and CDR2: SGHAT, FQNNGV. The CDR3 runs 15 residues. Trimming pared 6 bases from V and 5 bases from J, leaving 18 bases between. In nucleotides, the CDR3 is TGTGCCAGCAGTTTCCCGGGCCCCGAGGGAGATACGCAGTATTTT. Residues: CASSFPGPEGDTQYF.

This clonotype was picked up a small number of times. The chain joins TRBV20-1 to TRBJ2-7; D perhaps matches TRBD1 (7 bases). The germline V gene encodes CDR1 DFQATT and CDR2 SNEGSKA (reference sequence). CDR3 length: 14 residues. V lost 1 base to trimming and J lost 0 bases, with 10 bases between them. The CDR3 spells CSARGQGGSYEQYF. The CDR3, as DNA: TGCAGTGCTAGAGGGCAGGGGGGCTCCTACGAGCAGTACTTC.

The V and J genes are TRBV20-1 and TRBJ2-1, with D uncertain. V lost 1 base and J lost 0, with 13 bases in between. The germline V gene has CDR1 DFQATT and CDR2 SNEGSKA (reference sequence). The CDR3 covers 16 residues. The CDR3 spells CSARVQSRISYNEQFF. The CDR3 DNA reads as TGCAGTGCTAGAGTGCAGTCGCGGATCTCCTACAATGAGCAGTTCTTC.

This clonotype was detected a few times. The chain joins TRBV24-1 to TRBJ2-3; 11 positions match TRBD1. In germline, CDR1 is KGHDR, CDR2 SFDVKD. The CDR3 has 17 residues. V lost 0 bases and J lost 2; bases outside the gene matches: 3. The DNA for the CDR3 is TGTGCCACCAGTGATTTGAAGGACAGGGGGCCCACAGATACGCAGTATTTT. Protein: CATSDLKDRGPTDTQYF.

The chain uses TRBV15 and TRBJ2-1; D is possibly TRBD1 or TRBD2 (5 bases each). The CDR3 loop spans 12 amino acids. Trimming stripped 0 bases from V and 15 bases from J, with 12 bases between. Germline CDR1 LNHNV, CDR2 YYDKDF (reference sequence). CDR3 loop: CATSRDPGAMFF. CDR3 DNA sequence: TGTGCCACCAGCAGAGATCCCGGGGCGATGTTCTTC.

This clonotype was seen once. The chain recombines TRBV27 with TRBJ1-1; perhaps TRBD1 as D (6 bases). Germline CDR1 is MNHEY and CDR2 is SMNVEV (reference sequence). Trimming took 4 bases from V and 0 from J, leaving 12 bases between them. CDR3 length: 15 residues. The CDR3: CASSSADSMNTEAFF. CDR3 coding DNA: TGTGCCAGCAGTTCTGCGGACAGTATGAACACTGAAGCTTTCTTT.

V gene TRBV6-1 combines with J gene TRBJ1-6; 8 nucleotides agree with TRBD1. This CDR3 has 14 residues. CDR1 and CDR2 from the germline V gene are MNHNS and SASEGT. The V segment lost 5 bases and the J segment 14 bases; nucleotides outside the gene matches: 11. CDR3 nucleotide sequence: TGTGCCAGCAGTTCCGGGACAGGCGGTTTAGCCCTCCACTTT. Protein sequence: CASSSGTGGLALHF.

With respect to this clonotype: At one end the junction does not follow the germline gene, possibly because of a read error. The chain has TRBV7-9 and TRBJ2-1; tentatively, D is TRBD2 (6 bases). CDR3 size: 14 residues. Germline V gene lookup returns CDR1 SEHNR and CDR2 FQNEAQ (reference sequence). The DNA of the CDR3 is TGTGCCAGCAGCTTCGGGGGAGCCTACAATGAGCAGTGCTTC. Protein: CASSFGGAYNEQCF.

The CDR3, as DNA: TGTGCCAGCAGCTTAGTAAGCCTAGCGGGAGCCTACAATGAGCAGTTCTTC. Translation gives CASSLVSLAGAYNEQFF. The genes are TRBV11-2 and TRBJ2-1, with 10 bases fitting TRBD2. With V trimmed by 1 base and J by 2 bases, 5 bases remained unmatched. This CDR3 is built from 17 residues. Germline V gives CDR1 SGHAT, CDR2 FQNNGV.

This clonotype was recorded a few times. The chain couples TRBV7-9 to TRBJ2-4; TRBD2 aligns across 8 bases. This CDR3 contains 14 residues. The J segment lost 5 bases and the V segment lost 5 bases, leaving 5 bases of the junction unmatched. Germline V gene lookup returns CDR1 SEHNR and CDR2 FQNEAQ (reference sequence). The CDR3 is CASSLGLGENIQYF. Here the CDR3 DNA reads TGTGCCAGCAGCCTGGGACTAGGGGAAAACATTCAGTACTTC.

The V call is TRBV14, the J call TRBJ1-6; D gene unclear. Trimming removed 0 bases at V and 12 bases at J, with 9 bases between. This CDR3 comprises 13 residues. Looked up from germline, CDR1 is SGHDN and CDR2 is FVKESK. DNA for the CDR3: TGTGCCAGCAGCCAAGAATTACAGTTACCCCTCCACTTT. Protein sequence: CASSQELQLPLHF.

The rearrangement links TRBV12-3 or TRBV12-4 to TRBJ2-1; D gene uncertain. With 8 bases removed from V and 3 bases from J, the gap between germline ends came to 14 bases. CDR3 length: 14 amino acids. The CDR3 DNA is TGTGCCAGCTCCGAGGAGCCGATCTACAATGAGCAGTTCTTC. Protein product: CASSEEPIYNEQFF.

In this sample, this clonotype turned up a few times. The chain carries TRBV5-5 and TRBJ1-2; D is ambiguous. The CDR3 has 15 residues. From germline, CDR1 is SGHKS and CDR2 YYEKEE (reference sequence). Trimming removed 2 bases at V and 8 bases at J, with 19 bases between. The CDR3 region has the DNA TGTGCCAGCAGCTTAGCTGACACTCTAGGAAGCGGCTACACCTTC. Its protein product is CASSLADTLGSGYTF.

This clonotype was detected only a few times. The chain combines TRBV6-5 with TRBJ2-1, with no clear D. V lost 5 bases, J lost 7 bases, and 21 bases lay in between. Germline CDR1 and CDR2: MNHEY and SVGAGI. The CDR3 is 16 amino acids. The CDR3 DNA reads TGTGCCAGCAGTCAAAGGACGAGAGCCCTCCGGAATGAGCAGTTCTTC. Protein: CASSQRTRALRNEQFF.

V and J are TRBV6-1 and TRBJ1-2, with TRBD1 identical over 7 bases. Germline trimming cut 7 bases from V and 0 bases from J; bases unmatched to any gene: 11. CDR3 length equals 16 residues. The germline V gene has CDR1 MNHNS and CDR2 SASEGT. CDR3 bases: TGTGCCAGCACCCTCCGGACAGGCGTAGCTAACTATGGCTACACCTTC. Encoded protein: CASTLRTGVANYGYTF.

The rearrangement uses TRBV9 and TRBJ2-6; TRBD2 agrees at 14 bases. Trimming removed 0 bases from V and 0 bases from J; junction bases left unmatched: 2. CDR3 size: 19 residues. Germline CDR1 is SGDLS and CDR2 is YYNGEE. The CDR3 spells CASSVGLAGGSSGANVLTF. CDR3 DNA sequence: TGTGCCAGCAGCGTAGGACTAGCGGGGGGGAGCTCTGGGGCCAACGTCCTGACTTTC.

The chain carries TRBV5-6 and TRBJ1-1, with D unclear. Trimming shortened V by 2 bases and J by 5 bases, and 10 bases separated the two germline ends. Germline V gene lookup returns CDR1 SGHDT and CDR2 YYEEEE. The CDR3 loop spans 13 amino acids. In DNA, the CDR3 is TGTGCCAGCAGCTTCCGAATCGGTACTGAAGCTTTCTTT. As protein: CASSFRIGTEAFF.

The chain is built from TRBV10-3 and TRBJ1-1; D is ambiguous. The CDR3 is made up of 13 amino acids. V gave up 7 bases and J gave up 13 bases, with 22 bases separating them. CDR1 and CDR2 (germline): ENHRY, SYGVKD. The CDR3 coding sequence is TGTGCCATCAACGGAGACCAGGACGTACACGTTTTCTTT. Encoded protein: CAINGDQDVHVFF.

The V gene is TRBV7-3, the J gene TRBJ2-3, with D tentatively TRBD1 (5 bases). V was shortened by 5 bases and J by 6 bases, with 15 bases between the two germline ends. CDR3 length equals 14 residues. Germline V lookup: CDR1 SGHTA, CDR2 FQGTGA. CDR3 sequence reads: CASSPKGWMDTQYF. The CDR3 coding sequence is TGTGCCAGCAGCCCGAAGGGGTGGATGGATACGCAGTATTTT.